One and the same sample provided the 18 T cell receptor beta chains below, sequenced in a study of T cell responses to AZD1222 COVID-19 vaccine. Some clones are missing from TCRdb's copy, which holds only in-frame ones; the method was immunoSEQ multiplex PCR. The table lists 99,000 or so clones, roughly 87% of them singletons. Here the sequenced sample was peripheral blood, taken 28 days after the second AZD1222 dose. The receptors originated from an adult who received the AZD1222 COVID-19 vaccine.

On this clone itself: Additional DNA sequences in this sample encode the identical CDR3. The J gene is TRBJ1-2, the V gene TRBV20-1; TRBD1 is a possible D gene (6 bases). Trimming cost V 3 bases and J 4 bases, with 12 bases left between them. The CDR3 totals 13 residues. Germline lookup yields CDR1 DFQATT and CDR2 SNEGSKA (reference sequence). The CDR3, as DNA: TGCAGTGCTAGTGCCCCCAGGGGCTATGGCTACACCTTC. This sequence encodes CSASAPRGYGYTF.

The chain employs TRBV2 and TRBJ2-6, with a tentative D call TRBD1 (6 bases). V lost 4 bases to trimming and J lost 2 bases, with 15 bases between them. The CDR3 extends over 17 amino acids. Germline CDR1 and CDR2: SNHLY and FYNNEI. In DNA, the CDR3 is TGTGCCAGCAGTGTTCTGGGGGCGAAGACTGGGGCCAACGTCCTGACTTTC. As protein: CASSVLGAKTGANVLTF. The complete variable domain, with remaining parts taken from reference TRBV2 and TRBJ2-6, reads EPEVTQTPSHQVTQMGQEVILRCVPISNHLYFYWYRQILGQKVEFLVSFYNNEISEKSEIFDDQFSVERPDGSNFTLKIRSTKLEDSAMYFCASSVLGAKTGANVLTFGAGSRLTVL.

The V and J genes are TRBV5-1 and TRBJ2-5, with a tentative D call TRBD1 (6 bases). Germline V gene lookup returns CDR1 SGHRS and CDR2 YFSETQ. Trimming took 2 bases from V and 2 from J, leaving 16 bases between them. The length of the CDR3 is 16 residues. The CDR3 sequence: CASSFIGGTAQETQYF. The CDR3, as DNA: TGCGCCAGCAGCTTCATAGGGGGAACAGCACAAGAGACCCAGTACTTC.

The chain is built from TRBV6-5 and TRBJ1-3; D possibly corresponds to TRBD1 (6 bases). Germline V lookup: CDR1 MNHEY, CDR2 SVGAGI. The CDR3 covers 15 residues. The V end was cut by 2 bases, the J end by 4 bases, with 12 bases between. CDR3 coding DNA: TGTGCCAGCAGTTACGAGGGGGTGGGAGGAAACACCATATATTTT. It translates to CASSYEGVGGNTIYF.

The chain combines TRBV7-9 with TRBJ2-7; 7 nucleotides align to TRBD2. The germline V gene has CDR1 SEHNR and CDR2 FQNEAQ (reference sequence). This CDR3 has 14 residues. The trim removed 1 base at V and 5 bases at J, leaving 5 bases unmatched. This chain's CDR3 is CASSLVAGSNEQYF. CDR3 nucleotides: TGTGCCAGCAGCTTAGTAGCGGGCTCAAACGAGCAGTACTTC.

The chain joins TRBV7-3 to TRBJ2-5; 14 bases match TRBD2. J was trimmed by 4 bases and V by 5 bases; bases with no gene match: 3. The CDR3 loop spans 15 amino acids. Germline V gene data show CDR1 as SGHTA and CDR2 as FQGTGA. The CDR3 reads CASSPGLAGVETQYF. The CDR3 DNA reads as TGTGCCAGCAGCCCGGGACTAGCGGGAGTAGAGACCCAGTACTTC.

This chain links TRBV19 with TRBJ1-1, with D possibly matching TRBD1 (5 bases). With 4 bases removed from V and 7 bases from J, the gap between germline ends came to 10 bases. This CDR3 comprises 12 residues. Germline lookup yields CDR1 LNHDA and CDR2 SQIVND (reference sequence). CDR3 sequence (DNA): TGTGCCAGTAGTACCCCGGGGCTTGAAGCTTTCTTT. It codes for CASSTPGLEAFF.

V is TRBV5-4 and J is TRBJ2-1, with 9 bases identical to TRBD2. The CDR3 has 17 residues. Trimming cost V 1 base and J 0 bases; bases outside gene matches: 5. Germline CDR1 is SGHNT and CDR2 is YYREEE (reference sequence). CDR3 in DNA: TGTGCCAGCAGCTTGTTCGCGGGGGGGAGCTCCTACAATGAGCAGTTCTTC. Encoded protein: CASSLFAGGSSYNEQFF.

The chain combines TRBV7-2 with TRBJ1-4, with 7 bases fitting TRBD1. Trimming took 10 bases from V and 0 from J; bases not matched to a gene: 5. Germline loops: CDR1 SGHTA, CDR2 FQGNSA. CDR3 length: 14 residues. The CDR3, as DNA: TGTGCCACCTCAGGGGGGCCAACTAATGAAAAACTGTTTTTT. Residues: CATSGGPTNEKLFF.

The chain employs TRBV21-1 and TRBJ1-1. TRBV21-1 is a pseudogene locus. This CDR3 is built from 16 residues. The CDR3 nucleotides are TGTGCCAGCAGCAAAGGATTGTTTACGGGAAACACTGAAGCTTTCTTT. This encodes CASSKGLFTGNTEAFF.

CDR3 coding DNA: TGTGCCAGCAGCCACGGGACTAGCGGGAGGCATACATCAGATACGCAGTATTTT. Translated, it gives CASSHGTSGRHTSDTQYF. The chain uses TRBV3-1 (or the pseudogene TRBV3-2) and TRBJ2-3; 15 nucleotides match TRBD2. The CDR3 loop spans 18 amino acids. V lost 3 bases to trimming and J lost 4 bases; unmatched junction nucleotides: 8. Germline CDR1 and CDR2: LGHDT and YNNKEL (reference sequence).

The rearrangement links TRBV5-1 to TRBJ1-1; 8 bases map to TRBD1. Germline V lookup: CDR1 SGHRS, CDR2 YFSETQ. CDR3 length: 14 amino acids. The V segment lost 4 bases and the J segment 3 bases; nucleotides outside the gene matches: 5. The CDR3 nucleotides are TGCGCCAGCAGCACAGGGGGATTGGACACTGAAGCTTTCTTT. Translation gives CASSTGGLDTEAFF.

The CDR3: CASSRQANSGNTIYF. As DNA, the CDR3 is TGTGCCAGTAGTCGACAGGCCAACTCTGGAAACACCATATATTTT. This chain uses TRBV19 with TRBJ1-3, with D possibly being TRBD1 (6 bases). The CDR3 runs 15 residues. Deletions cut 5 bases from V and 0 bases from J, with 11 bases between. CDR1 LNHDA and CDR2 SQIVND come from the germline V gene (reference sequence). Together with reference TRBV19 and TRBJ1-3, the CDR3 gives the full variable domain: DGGITQSPKYLFRKEGQNVTLSCEQNLNHDAMYWYRQDPGQGLRLIYYSQIVNDFQKGDIAEGYSVSREKKESFPLTVTSAQKNPTAFYLCASSRQANSGNTIYFGEGSWLTVV.

The V gene is TRBV4-2, the J gene TRBJ2-5; 9 nucleotides agree with TRBD2. Losses at the gene ends were 1 base for V and 5 bases for J; bases not matched to a gene: 8. The CDR3 is made up of 16 amino acids. CDR1 and CDR2 (germline): LGHNA, YNFKEQ. The CDR3: CASSQALAGGVETQYF. The CDR3, as DNA: TGTGCCAGCAGCCAAGCTCTCGCGGGAGGGGTGGAGACCCAGTACTTC.

The chain is built from TRBV19 and TRBJ2-1; 9 nucleotides match TRBD1. Germline loops: CDR1 LNHDA, CDR2 SQIVND (reference sequence). This CDR3 comprises 15 residues. V was clipped by 6 bases and J by 7 bases; unmatched bases: 10. CDR3 sequence reads: CASSPDRGFWNEQFF. The CDR3 DNA is TGTGCCAGTAGCCCCGACAGGGGGTTCTGGAATGAGCAGTTCTTC.

V gene TRBV24-1 combines with J gene TRBJ2-2; unclear D gene. The CDR3 consists of 12 residues. CDR1 is KGHDR and CDR2 is SFDVKD in the germline V gene. With 5 bases removed from V and 7 bases from J, the gap between germline ends came to 7 bases. The CDR3 nucleotides read TGTGCCACCAGTGTGTACAGCGGGGAGCTGTTTTTT. Translated, it gives CATSVYSGELFF.

This clone was counted a few times. The rearrangement uses TRBV27 and TRBJ2-7; TRBD2 aligns across 11 bases. Losses at the gene ends were 6 bases for V and 4 bases for J; bases not matched to a gene: 5. The CDR3 spans 14 residues. Germline CDR1 and CDR2: MNHEY and SMNVEV (reference sequence). The CDR3: CASRPGTSGYEQYF. CDR3 DNA sequence: TGTGCCAGCAGACCCGGGACTAGCGGATACGAGCAGTACTTC.

This clone showed up just once. The chain recombines TRBV18 with TRBJ1-1; D perhaps matches TRBD1 (5 bases). The ends were cut back, 1 base at V and 1 base at J, with 13 bases in the middle. The CDR3 sequence is 16 residues long. Germline CDR1 is KGHSH and CDR2 is LQKENI. DNA for the CDR3: TGTGCCAGCTCACCACGACTAACAGGCCCGAACACTGAAGCTTTCTTT. Protein: CASSPRLTGPNTEAFF.